The rows below give T cell receptor beta chains drawn from one sample of a study of T-cell memory formation after mild COVID-19. TCRdb reprocessed the 5' RACE reads with MiXCR, giving one entry per CDR3 protein. Of 190,000 or so distinct CDR3 sequences listed, around 21% are singletons. Sequenced sample: PBMCs or a T cell subset sorted from them (not recorded which). These receptors were taken from an adult woman who had mild COVID-19 (a few samples of this study predate the infection). Cell type and time point are not known. The CDR3 runs from the conserved cysteine through the conserved F or W. Each record gives: V gene, J gene, clone size, CDR3 length, D gene, CDR3 DNA, CDR3 protein. A D gene is named only where the DNA matches it firmly. A row's size may be missing; if present it is once, few, many or a size class.

V gene: TRBV3-1; J gene: TRBJ1-6; clone size: NA; CDR3 length: 16; D gene: NA; CDR3 DNA: TGTGCCAGCAGCCAACTCCCAGGGCCCGATAATTCACCCCTCCACTTT; CDR3 protein: CASSQLPGPDNSPLHF
V gene: TRBV15; J gene: TRBJ2-1; clone size: NA; CDR3 length: 15; D gene: TRBD2; CDR3 DNA: TGTGCCACCAGCAGGTCCCGGGCTAGCGGGAATGAGCAGTTCTTC; CDR3 protein: CATSRSRASGNEQFF
V gene: TRBV29-1; J gene: TRBJ2-3; clone size: NA; CDR3 length: 13; D gene: TRBD1; CDR3 DNA: TGCAGGGTGACAGGGGCAAGCACAGATACGCAGTATTTT; CDR3 protein: CRVTGASTDTQYF
V gene: TRBV7-9; J gene: TRBJ1-4; clone size: NA; CDR3 length: 12; D gene: NA; CDR3 DNA: TGTGCCTTCCTATTGCGGGATGAAAAACTGTTTTTT; CDR3 protein: CAFLLRDEKLFF
V gene: TRBV4-1; J gene: TRBJ2-1; clone size: NA; CDR3 length: 17; D gene: NA; CDR3 DNA: TGCGCCAGCAGCCATAACCCGATCGCCGGGACTTTCAATGAGCAGTTCTTC; CDR3 protein: CASSHNPIAGTFNEQFF
V gene: TRBV5-1; J gene: TRBJ1-1; clone size: NA; CDR3 length: 13; D gene: NA; CDR3 DNA: TGCGCCAGCAGCTGGCGTATGGACACTGAAGCTTTCTTT; CDR3 protein: CASSWRMDTEAFF
V gene: TRBV4-3; J gene: TRBJ1-6; clone size: NA; CDR3 length: 15; D gene: TRBD1; CDR3 DNA: TGCGCCAGCAGCCACGGACAGGGGGCAAATTCACCCCTCCACTTT; CDR3 protein: CASSHGQGANSPLHF
V gene: TRBV20-1; J gene: TRBJ1-1; clone size: NA; CDR3 length: 14; D gene: TRBD1; CDR3 DNA: TGCAGTGCTAGAATCTTGGGACAGGGTGCTGAAGCTTTCTTT; CDR3 protein: CSARILGQGAEAFF
V gene: TRBV7-9; J gene: TRBJ2-7; clone size: NA; CDR3 length: 14; D gene: TRBD1; CDR3 DNA: TGTGCCAGCAGCACGGACAGGGTCGGATACGAGCAGTACTTC; CDR3 protein: CASSTDRVGYEQYF
V gene: TRBV4-3; J gene: TRBJ1-1; clone size: NA; CDR3 length: 19; D gene: TRBD1; CDR3 DNA: TGCGCCAGCAGCCAAGAGTCTTGGGACAGGGGGCCGGGGAGCACTGAAGCTTTCTTT; CDR3 protein: CASSQESWDRGPGSTEAFF
V gene: TRBV15; J gene: TRBJ2-1; clone size: few; CDR3 length: 15; D gene: TRBD2; CDR3 DNA: TGTGCCACCAGCGGGAGGCGGGGGGCCTACAATGAGCAGTTCTTC; CDR3 protein: CATSGRRGAYNEQFF
V gene: TRBV4-3; J gene: TRBJ2-3; clone size: NA; CDR3 length: 15; D gene: TRBD2; CDR3 DNA: TGCGCCAGCAGCCAAGGGAGCGGGGTAGCAGATACGCAGTATTTT; CDR3 protein: CASSQGSGVADTQYF
V gene: TRBV5-4; J gene: TRBJ2-3; clone size: NA; CDR3 length: 17; D gene: TRBD1; CDR3 DNA: TGTGCCAGCAGCTTGGAAGGACAGGAGACTAGCACAGATACGCAGTATTTT; CDR3 protein: CASSLEGQETSTDTQYF
V gene: TRBV7-8; J gene: TRBJ1-1; clone size: NA; CDR3 length: 13; D gene: NA; CDR3 DNA: TGTGCCAGCAGCTCCGTAGGGCCCACTGAAGCTTTCTTT; CDR3 protein: CASSSVGPTEAFF
V gene: TRBV7-8; J gene: TRBJ1-4; clone size: once; CDR3 length: 15; D gene: NA; CDR3 DNA: TGTGCCAGCAGCCTCCCGGCGGGAAAGGGTGAAAAACTGTTTTTT; CDR3 protein: CASSLPAGKGEKLFF
V gene: TRBV4-1; J gene: TRBJ2-7; clone size: NA; CDR3 length: 13; D gene: NA; CDR3 DNA: TGCGCCAGCAGCCAGGGGGACGGATACGAGCAGTACTTC; CDR3 protein: CASSQGDGYEQYF
V gene: TRBV9; J gene: TRBJ2-3; clone size: few; CDR3 length: 15; D gene: NA; CDR3 DNA: TGTGCCAGCAGCGTACGGTGGGGGGCTACAGATACGCAGTATTTT; CDR3 protein: CASSVRWGATDTQYF
V gene: TRBV7-3; J gene: TRBJ2-1; clone size: few; CDR3 length: 16; D gene: TRBD2; CDR3 DNA: TGTGCCAGCAGCTTAGGGCTAGCGGGGGCCTACAATGAGCAGTTCTTC; CDR3 protein: CASSLGLAGAYNEQFF
V gene: TRBV6-5; J gene: TRBJ2-7; clone size: few; CDR3 length: 15; D gene: NA; CDR3 DNA: TGTGCCAGCAGTTACCTTGGTGGGGGAACCTACGAGCAGTACTTC; CDR3 protein: CASSYLGGGTYEQYF
V gene: TRBV7-2; J gene: TRBJ2-1; clone size: few; CDR3 length: 15; D gene: TRBD2; CDR3 DNA: TGTGCCAGCAGCTTAGCTGCGGGGGGGTGGAGTGAGCAGTTCTTC; CDR3 protein: CASSLAAGGWSEQFF
V gene: TRBV10-2; J gene: TRBJ2-1; clone size: NA; CDR3 length: 13; D gene: NA; CDR3 DNA: TGCGCCAGCATTTGGCCAGACCGCAATGAGCAGTTCTTC; CDR3 protein: CASIWPDRNEQFF
V gene: TRBV19; J gene: TRBJ2-7; clone size: NA; CDR3 length: 16; D gene: TRBD2; CDR3 DNA: TGTGCCAGTAGTCCCCGACTAGCGGGAGTCATTGACGAGCAGTACTTC; CDR3 protein: CASSPRLAGVIDEQYF
V gene: TRBV7-3; J gene: TRBJ1-1; clone size: NA; CDR3 length: 14; D gene: NA; CDR3 DNA: TGTGCCAGCAGTCAGGACGGCCCGGTGGCTGAAGCTTTCTTT; CDR3 protein: CASSQDGPVAEAFF
V gene: TRBV19; J gene: TRBJ1-1; clone size: once; CDR3 length: 15; D gene: NA; CDR3 DNA: TGTGCCAGTAGTATGCGGGGGTCTTTGAACACTGAAGCTTTCTTT; CDR3 protein: CASSMRGSLNTEAFF
V gene: TRBV5-5; J gene: TRBJ2-7; clone size: NA; CDR3 length: 15; D gene: TRBD1; CDR3 DNA: TGTGCCAGCAGCTTGTATGGGACAGGGAACTACGAGCAGTACTTC; CDR3 protein: CASSLYGTGNYEQYF
V gene: TRBV2; J gene: TRBJ2-7; clone size: NA; CDR3 length: 13; D gene: TRBD1; CDR3 DNA: TGTGCCAGCAGTGGGACAGGGGGCATCGAGCAGTACTTC; CDR3 protein: CASSGTGGIEQYF
V gene: TRBV7-9; J gene: TRBJ2-2; clone size: NA; CDR3 length: 18; D gene: TRBD1; CDR3 DNA: TGTGCCAGCAGCCAGGACAGGGCGACTAGTCGTAACACCGGGGAGCTGTTTTTT; CDR3 protein: CASSQDRATSRNTGELFF
V gene: TRBV5-1; J gene: TRBJ2-1; clone size: NA; CDR3 length: 18; D gene: TRBD2; CDR3 DNA: TGCGCCAGCAGCTTGGAGGGCCATAGCGGGGGGGCCCGTAATGAGCAGTTCTTC; CDR3 protein: CASSLEGHSGGARNEQFF
V gene: TRBV2; J gene: TRBJ1-5; clone size: NA; CDR3 length: 14; D gene: NA; CDR3 DNA: TGTGCCAGCAGTGATTGGGGTGGGGATCAGCCCCAGCATTTT; CDR3 protein: CASSDWGGDQPQHF
V gene: TRBV20-1; J gene: TRBJ1-2; clone size: NA; CDR3 length: 15; D gene: TRBD1; CDR3 DNA: TGCAGTGCTGGACCCGGACAGGGGAATAACTATGGCTACACCTTC; CDR3 protein: CSAGPGQGNNYGYTF
V gene: TRBV7-9; J gene: TRBJ2-2; clone size: NA; CDR3 length: 19; D gene: NA; CDR3 DNA: TGTGCCAGCAGCTTGGAGGGATCGCGACAGGCTCCGAACACCGGGGAGCTGTTTTTT; CDR3 protein: CASSLEGSRQAPNTGELFF
V gene: TRBV7-9; J gene: TRBJ1-1; clone size: NA; CDR3 length: 12; D gene: NA; CDR3 DNA: TGTGCCAGCTCTCGACGGTACACTGAAGCTTTCTTT; CDR3 protein: CASSRRYTEAFF
V gene: TRBV19; J gene: TRBJ1-5; clone size: NA; CDR3 length: 14; D gene: NA; CDR3 DNA: TGTGCCAGTAGTATATGGGTAGGGGATCAGCCCCAGCATTTT; CDR3 protein: CASSIWVGDQPQHF
V gene: TRBV9; J gene: TRBJ1-1; clone size: once; CDR3 length: 15; D gene: NA; CDR3 DNA: TGTGCCAGCAGCGTAGACGCGGGGGGGAGCACTGAAGCTTTCTTT; CDR3 protein: CASSVDAGGSTEAFF
V gene: TRBV7-9; J gene: TRBJ2-3; clone size: many; CDR3 length: 17; D gene: TRBD2; CDR3 DNA: TGTGCCAGCAGCCCCCCGCCCGGACTAGCGGGAGGAGATACGCAGTATTTT; CDR3 protein: CASSPPPGLAGGDTQYF
V gene: TRBV7-3; J gene: TRBJ1-2; clone size: NA; CDR3 length: 13; D gene: TRBD1; CDR3 DNA: TGTGCCAGCAGCTTAGAGGGGGCCTATGGCTACACCTTC; CDR3 protein: CASSLEGAYGYTF
V gene: TRBV15; J gene: TRBJ2-2; clone size: many; CDR3 length: 14; D gene: TRBD2; CDR3 DNA: TGTGCCACCAGCAGACTAGCGGACACCGGGGAGCTGTTTTTT; CDR3 protein: CATSRLADTGELFF
V gene: TRBV4-1; J gene: TRBJ1-1; clone size: NA; CDR3 length: 14; D gene: NA; CDR3 DNA: TGCGCCAGCAGCCGCGGACCCCTAAACACTGAAGCTTTCTTT; CDR3 protein: CASSRGPLNTEAFF
V gene: TRBV7-9; J gene: TRBJ1-1; clone size: NA; CDR3 length: 13; D gene: NA; CDR3 DNA: TGTGCCAGCAGCTTACTTCAGAACACTGAAGCTTTCTTT; CDR3 protein: CASSLLQNTEAFF
V gene: TRBV21-1; J gene: TRBJ2-3; clone size: few; CDR3 length: 12; D gene: NA; CDR3 DNA: TGTGCCAGCAGCACGCACACAGATACGCAGTATTTT; CDR3 protein: CASSTHTDTQYF
V gene: TRBV7-9; J gene: TRBJ1-1; clone size: few; CDR3 length: 13; D gene: NA; CDR3 DNA: TGTGCCAGCAGCTTAGGCAGCGTCATACAGGCTTTCTTT; CDR3 protein: CASSLGSVIQAFF
V gene: TRBV4-3; J gene: TRBJ2-1; clone size: NA; CDR3 length: 15; D gene: NA; CDR3 DNA: TGCGCCAGCAGCCAAGAACAAGAAACATACAATGAGCAGTTCTTC; CDR3 protein: CASSQEQETYNEQFF
V gene: TRBV7-9; J gene: TRBJ1-1; clone size: NA; CDR3 length: 14; D gene: NA; CDR3 DNA: TGTGCCAGCAGCTTAGAGGGGCCCTGGAGACAACCTTTCTTT; CDR3 protein: CASSLEGPWRQPFF
V gene: TRBV11-2; J gene: TRBJ2-3; clone size: few; CDR3 length: 17; D gene: NA; CDR3 DNA: TGTGCCAGCAGCTTAGCGACAACCGGGACTGGGACAGATACGCAGTATTTT; CDR3 protein: CASSLATTGTGTDTQYF
V gene: TRBV7-6; J gene: TRBJ1-1; clone size: few; CDR3 length: 16; D gene: NA; CDR3 DNA: TGTGCCAGCAGCCCCCCCGGTCCCCTAAGTCAGACTGAAGCTTTCTTT; CDR3 protein: CASSPPGPLSQTEAFF
V gene: TRBV30; J gene: TRBJ2-7; clone size: NA; CDR3 length: 13; D gene: TRBD1; CDR3 DNA: TGTGCCTGGAGTCACGGACAGGGGTACGCGCAGTACTTC; CDR3 protein: CAWSHGQGYAQYF
V gene: TRBV5-6; J gene: TRBJ2-3; clone size: NA; CDR3 length: 15; D gene: TRBD2; CDR3 DNA: TGTGCCAGCAGCTTGACGCGGGGGGCACTTGATACGCAGTATTTT; CDR3 protein: CASSLTRGALDTQYF
V gene: TRBV2; J gene: TRBJ2-5; clone size: NA; CDR3 length: 15; D gene: TRBD2; CDR3 DNA: TGTGCCAGCAGTGAAGCTGCCAGGGAGGGAGAGACCCAGTACTTC; CDR3 protein: CASSEAAREGETQYF
V gene: TRBV5-1; J gene: TRBJ1-2; clone size: few; CDR3 length: 16; D gene: NA; CDR3 DNA: TGCGCCAGCAGCTCCGGCGACAGAAGAGCTAACTATGGCTACACCTTC; CDR3 protein: CASSSGDRRANYGYTF
V gene: TRBV14; J gene: TRBJ2-7; clone size: NA; CDR3 length: 17; D gene: TRBD2; CDR3 DNA: TGTGCCAGCAGCCAAGACCACTCCGGGACTAGACCCTACGAGCAGTACTTC; CDR3 protein: CASSQDHSGTRPYEQYF
V gene: TRBV4-2; J gene: TRBJ2-7; clone size: NA; CDR3 length: 15; D gene: TRBD1; CDR3 DNA: TGTGCCAGCAGCACCCAGACAGGGGGCAACTACGAGCAGTACTTC; CDR3 protein: CASSTQTGGNYEQYF
V gene: TRBV27; J gene: TRBJ2-7; clone size: NA; CDR3 length: 13; D gene: NA; CDR3 DNA: TGTGCCAGCAGTTCAGCTTGGGGGTACGAGCAGTACTTC; CDR3 protein: CASSSAWGYEQYF
V gene: TRBV5-1; J gene: TRBJ1-3; clone size: many; CDR3 length: 15; D gene: NA; CDR3 DNA: TGCGCCAGCAGCCCGGATCCGAGCTCTGGAAACACCATATATTTT; CDR3 protein: CASSPDPSSGNTIYF
V gene: TRBV7-9; J gene: TRBJ2-7; clone size: few; CDR3 length: 15; D gene: TRBD1; CDR3 DNA: TGTGCCAGCAGCTTAGATCTGGGACAGAGGAACGAGCAGTACTTC; CDR3 protein: CASSLDLGQRNEQYF
V gene: TRBV15; J gene: TRBJ2-3; clone size: NA; CDR3 length: 16; D gene: TRBD2; CDR3 DNA: TGTGCCACCAGCGCCCGGACTAGCGGGGTCACAGATACGCAGTATTTT; CDR3 protein: CATSARTSGVTDTQYF